These 31 T cell receptor beta chains were all obtained from the same sample, sequenced in a study of T cell responses to AZD1222 COVID-19 vaccine. Clones were sequenced by immunoSEQ multiplex PCR, and TCRdb holds only the in-frame ones, with some missing. The sample lists 86,000 or so clones; 89% were seen once. Sequenced material: peripheral blood, taken on day 0 of AZD1222 vaccination. Every receptor here comes from an adult in good health.

In the case of this clone: The germline gene is not matched at one end of the junction; a read error may be the cause. The chain combines TRBV6-1 with TRBJ2-1; the match to TRBD2 covers 8 bases. Germline V CDR1 and CDR2: MNHNS, SASEGT. This CDR3 has 15 amino acids. The CDR3 DNA reads as TGTGCCAGCAGGGAAGCGGGGGTCCTTTACAATGAGCAGTTCTTC. The encoded protein is CASREAGVLYNEQFF.

The V gene is TRBV2, the J gene TRBJ1-3, with D unresolved. Trimming took off 7 bases at V and 3 bases at J, with 16 bases between the two ends. The CDR3 runs to 15 residues. Germline CDR1 SNHLY, CDR2 FYNNEI. CDR3 nucleotide sequence: TGTGCCAGCAAAATGGGCTCGCAGAGTGGAAACACCATATATTTT. Its protein product is CASKMGSQSGNTIYF.

This clone was observed a handful of times. The chain combines TRBV2 with TRBJ2-1; no clear D gene. Germline V lookup: CDR1 SNHLY, CDR2 FYNNEI. V was shortened by 6 bases and J by 5 bases, with 14 bases between the two germline ends. CDR3 size: 14 residues. The CDR3 protein is CASRERAQNNEQFF. CDR3 nucleotide sequence: TGTGCCAGCAGAGAAAGGGCCCAAAACAATGAGCAGTTCTTC. Based on the CDR3 plus reference TRBV2 and TRBJ2-1, the full variable domain is EPEVTQTPSHQVTQMGQEVILRCVPISNHLYFYWYRQILGQKVEFLVSFYNNEISEKSEIFDDQFSVERPDGSNFTLKIRSTKLEDSAMYFCASRERAQNNEQFFGPGTRLTVL.

The chain is built from TRBV4-1 and TRBJ1-2; TRBD1 is a possible D gene (5 bases). Germline V gene lookup returns CDR1 MGHRA and CDR2 YSYEKL. The CDR3 covers 13 residues. V lost 0 bases to trimming and J lost 7 bases, with 9 bases between them. CDR3: CASSQEGASGYTF. The CDR3 DNA sequence: TGCGCCAGCAGCCAAGAAGGGGCGAGTGGCTACACCTTC.

The chain couples TRBV5-4 to TRBJ1-1; D unresolved. The CDR3 spans 14 residues. V was pared by 1 base and J by 0 bases, with 7 bases between. Germline V gene lookup returns CDR1 SGHNT and CDR2 YYREEE (reference sequence). CDR3 sequence: CASSLPGVNTEAFF. As DNA, the CDR3 is TGTGCCAGCAGCTTGCCGGGTGTGAACACTGAAGCTTTCTTT. The variable domain in full, completed from reference TRBV5-4 and TRBJ1-1, reads ETGVTQSPTHLIKTRGQQVTLRCSSQSGHNTVSWYQQALGQGPQFIFQYYREEENGRGNFPPRFSGLQFPNYSSELNVNALELDDSALYLCASSLPGVNTEAFFGQGTRLTVV.

The chain recombines TRBV6-2 or TRBV6-3 with TRBJ2-7, with D perhaps TRBD2 (7 bases). The CDR3 spans 18 residues. V was pared by 6 bases and J by 7 bases, with 31 bases between. Germline V gene data show CDR1 as MNHEY and CDR2 as SVGEGT. The CDR3 DNA reads as TGTGCCAGCAGCATACGGGGGGCTCTCTCTAGGACTCCGGGGGAGCAGTACTTC. This codes for CASSIRGALSRTPGEQYF.

The chain employs TRBV2 and TRBJ2-3, with unresolved D. The germline V gene has CDR1 SNHLY and CDR2 FYNNEI. The CDR3 length is 14 residues. Trimming removed 3 bases at V and 9 bases at J, with 16 bases between. DNA for the CDR3: TGTGCCAGCAGTGACGGTCTAGTGGCCAAGACGCAGTATTTT. It codes for CASSDGLVAKTQYF.

The gene calls are TRBV21-1 and TRBJ2-1; TRBD2, the table's D call, lacks a check against the DNA. TRBV21-1 is designated a pseudogene. This CDR3 region has 16 residues. The CDR3 loop is CASSKGGTGRNNEQFF. In nucleotides, the CDR3 is TGTGCCAGCAGCAAAGGCGGGACGGGGCGGAACAATGAGCAGTTCTTC.

The chain recombines TRBV19 with TRBJ1-2, with D maybe TRBD1 (6 bases). The CDR3 spans 15 residues. V was trimmed by 2 bases and J by 3 bases, leaving 13 bases between them. From germline, CDR1 is LNHDA and CDR2 SQIVND (reference sequence). DNA for the CDR3: TGTGCCAGTAGTATATTTAGGACAGCCCACTATGGCTACACCTTC. Amino acids: CASSIFRTAHYGYTF.

The gene calls are TRBV19 and TRBJ1-1; a possible D gene is TRBD1 (6 bases). The CDR3 has 14 amino acids. Germline V gene data show CDR1 as LNHDA and CDR2 as SQIVND (reference sequence). V gave up 5 bases and J gave up 4 bases, with 14 bases separating them. CDR3 loop: CASSPHGQSTEAFF. The CDR3 bases are TGTGCCAGTAGTCCCCATGGACAGTCCACTGAAGCTTTCTTT.

In DNA, the CDR3 is TGTGCCAGCAGTTCCTCCGGGACAGGCCACTACGAGCAGTACTTC. As protein: CASSSSGTGHYEQYF. The genes are TRBV28 and TRBJ2-7; TRBD1 aligns across 8 bases. Germline assignment: CDR1 MDHEN and CDR2 SYDVKM. The trim removed 4 bases at V and 3 bases at J, leaving 8 bases unmatched. CDR3 length: 15 residues.

The chain uses TRBV5-4 and TRBJ1-2; 7 nucleotides match TRBD1. The CDR3 is made up of 13 amino acids. CDR1 and CDR2 from the germline V gene are SGHNT and YYREEE (reference sequence). The junction had 2 bases not matched to a gene; V was cut back by 4 bases and J by 2 bases. CDR3 in DNA: TGTGCCAGCAGCAGGGACAGCAACTATGGCTACACCTTC. This translates into CASSRDSNYGYTF.

J is TRBJ1-1 and V is TRBV9; no firm D call. Trimming cost V 3 bases and J 0 bases, with 9 bases left between them. Looked up from germline, CDR1 is SGDLS and CDR2 is YYNGEE. This CDR3 has 14 amino acids. In DNA, the CDR3 is TGTGCCAGCAGCGCTACGGGGATGAACACTGAAGCTTTCTTT. It specifies CASSATGMNTEAFF.

The chain links TRBV3-1 (or the pseudogene TRBV3-2) to TRBJ2-1; 7 nucleotides line up with TRBD2. Germline-derived CDR1 and CDR2 are LGHDT and YNNKEL (reference sequence). The J segment lost 9 bases and the V segment lost 1 base, leaving 9 bases of the junction unmatched. The CDR3 totals 15 residues. The CDR3 spells CASSQVRSGVREQFF. For the CDR3, the DNA is TGTGCCAGCAGCCAAGTCCGGAGCGGGGTGCGTGAGCAGTTCTTC.

CDR3 region: CASSAGTSGVYEQYF. The CDR3 DNA sequence: TGTGCCAGCAGCGCCGGGACTAGCGGGGTTTACGAGCAGTACTTC. The rearrangement links TRBV7-9 to TRBJ2-7, with 13 bases identical to TRBD2. With V trimmed by 5 bases and J by 4 bases, 5 bases remained unmatched. The CDR3 spans 15 residues. The V gene's germline CDR1 is SEHNR and CDR2 FQNEAQ (reference sequence).

The gene calls are TRBV27 and TRBJ1-5, with D unresolved. Trimming removed 7 bases from V and 0 bases from J, with 10 bases in between. This CDR3 has 14 residues. CDR1 is MNHEY, CDR2 SMNVEV, per germline (reference sequence). CDR3 residues: CASKLDYSNQPQHF. Written as DNA, the CDR3 is TGTGCCAGCAAGCTAGATTATAGCAATCAGCCCCAGCATTTT.

This clone was picked up one time. The chain uses TRBV5-1 and TRBJ1-6; TRBD1 might be the D (6 bases). This CDR3 is 16 amino acids long. With 0 bases removed from V and 4 bases from J, the gap between germline ends came to 11 bases. Germline CDR1 and CDR2: SGHRS and YFSETQ. CDR3 in DNA: TGCGCCAGCAGCTTGGCCGGACAGAGATATAATTCACCCCTCCACTTT. It encodes CASSLAGQRYNSPLHF. Filled out from reference TRBV5-1 and TRBJ1-6, the complete variable domain reads KAGVTQTPRYLIKTRGQQVTLSCSPISGHRSVSWYQQTPGQGLQFLFEYFSETQRNKGNFPGRFSGRQFSNSRSEMNVSTLELGDSALYLCASSLAGQRYNSPLHFGNGTRLTVT.

This sequence joins TRBV12-3 or TRBV12-4 and TRBJ1-5; D not certain. The CDR3 is made up of 12 amino acids. V was cut by 3 bases and J by 7 bases, with 7 bases left in between. In DNA, the CDR3 is TGTGCCAGCAGTTTTCCCCAGCAGCCCCAGCATTTT. It codes for CASSFPQQPQHF.

The chain recombines TRBV5-4 with TRBJ1-2; D is uncertain. The CDR3 runs 15 residues. V was clipped by 2 bases and J by 1 base, with 12 bases between them. The germline CDR1 and CDR2 sequences are SGHNT and YYREEE (reference sequence). In DNA form, the CDR3 reads TGTGCCAGCAGCTTTTCGCGGAGAGATAACTATGGCTACACCTTC. Translation: CASSFSRRDNYGYTF.

This chain joins TRBV18 and TRBJ1-3, with 8 bases matching TRBD1. Germline values: CDR1 KGHSH, CDR2 LQKENI. V trimming: 2 bases; J trimming: 0 bases; junction bases outside the gene matches: 9. There are 18 residues in the CDR3. CDR3 coding DNA: TGTGCCAGCTCACCAAGTCGCGCGGGACAGGCCTCTGGAAACACCATATATTTT. Its translation: CASSPSRAGQASGNTIYF.

CDR3 sequence: CASSLDFSYNEQFF. Written as DNA, the CDR3 is TGTGCCAGCAGCTTGGACTTCTCCTACAATGAGCAGTTCTTC. V gene TRBV7-2 combines with J gene TRBJ2-1, with D possibly being TRBD2 (5 bases). Per the germline V gene, CDR1 is SGHTA and CDR2 is FQGNSA. CDR3 size: 14 residues. V gave up 3 bases and J gave up 0 bases, with 6 bases separating them.

The genes are TRBV12-3 or TRBV12-4 and TRBJ1-3; tentative D call: TRBD1 (5 bases). V shed 7 bases and J shed 4 bases, with 8 bases lying between them. There are 12 residues in the CDR3. The CDR3 nucleotides read TGTGCCAGCAAGGAGGGGGGAAACACCATATATTTT. This gives the protein CASKEGGNTIYF.

This clone has just one count. The gene calls are TRBV5-6 and TRBJ1-3; D is possibly TRBD1 (5 bases). CDR3 length equals 14 residues. Germline lookup yields CDR1 SGHDT and CDR2 YYEEEE. V was shortened by 5 bases and J by 0 bases, with 9 bases between the two germline ends. The CDR3: CASRKTVSGNTIYF. Here the CDR3 DNA reads TGTGCCAGCAGAAAGACAGTCTCTGGAAACACCATATATTTT.

The chain uses TRBV6-1 and TRBJ2-3; 10 positions match TRBD1. CDR1 MNHNS and CDR2 SASEGT come from the germline V gene. V gave up 1 base and J gave up 4 bases; unmatched junction bases: 2. This CDR3 contains 15 residues. Written as DNA, the CDR3 is TGTGCCAGCAGTGAAGTAGGACAGGGGGCAGATACGCAGTATTTT. Translating it yields CASSEVGQGADTQYF.

The rearrangement joins TRBV4-1 to TRBJ2-7, with 8 bases lining up with TRBD2. Germline CDR1 and CDR2: MGHRA and YSYEKL. Unmatched junction bases numbered 10, after V lost 2 bases and J lost 1 base. This CDR3 has 17 amino acids. CDR3 amino acids: CASSQFLAGSTSYEQYF. CDR3 nucleotide sequence: TGCGCCAGCAGCCAATTCCTAGCGGGTTCAACTTCCTACGAGCAGTACTTC.

This clone appeared once. The rearrangement uses TRBV7-9 and TRBJ2-1; tentatively, D is TRBD2 (6 bases). The germline CDR1 and CDR2 sequences are SEHNR and FQNEAQ (reference sequence). Between the trimmed V and J ends, which lost 1 base and 8 bases, there was a span of 18 bases. This CDR3 region has 16 residues. The CDR3 region has the DNA TGTGCCAGCAGCTTAGTTAGATCGGGAGCGTTGCATGAGCAGTTCTTC. It translates to CASSLVRSGALHEQFF.

The chain has TRBV6-5 and TRBJ2-1; 9 nucleotides align to TRBD1. The V segment lost 6 bases and the J segment 6 bases; nucleotides outside the gene matches: 3. Germline V gene lookup returns CDR1 MNHEY and CDR2 SVGAGI. The CDR3 covers 13 residues. CDR3 DNA: TGTGCCAGCAGCAGACAGGGGGGCAATGAGCAGTTCTTC. It encodes CASSRQGGNEQFF.

The chain joins TRBV19 to TRBJ1-4; 8 nucleotides agree with TRBD1. With V trimmed by 4 bases and J by 2 bases, 3 bases remained unmatched. In germline, CDR1 is LNHDA, CDR2 SQIVND (reference sequence). The CDR3 sequence is 15 residues long. CDR3: CASSTQGATNEKLFF. The DNA of the CDR3 is TGTGCCAGTAGTACTCAGGGGGCGACTAATGAAAAACTGTTTTTT.

This clone occurred a few times. The rearrangement uses TRBV19 and TRBJ1-5; D call uncertain. V shed 1 base and J shed 3 bases, with 4 bases lying between them. This CDR3 has 13 residues. Germline V gene sequence: CDR1 LNHDA, CDR2 SQIVND (reference sequence). CDR3 nucleotide sequence: TGTGCCAGTAGTATAGTGGCCAATCAGCCCCAGCATTTT. Its translation: CASSIVANQPQHF. The full variable domain, in which reference TRBV19 and TRBJ1-5 provide the parts outside the CDR3, is DGGITQSPKYLFRKEGQNVTLSCEQNLNHDAMYWYRQDPGQGLRLIYYSQIVNDFQKGDIAEGYSVSREKKESFPLTVTSAQKNPTAFYLCASSIVANQPQHFGDGTRLSIL.

This chain joins TRBV5-1 and TRBJ1-6, with unresolved D. V was clipped by 0 bases and J by 10 bases, with 14 bases between them. CDR3 length: 15 amino acids. Germline-derived CDR1 and CDR2 are SGHRS and YFSETQ. CDR3 bases: TGCGCCAGCAGCTTGGACATGCAGAATTTGTCACCCCTCCACTTT. This codes for CASSLDMQNLSPLHF.

J is TRBJ1-2 and V is TRBV6-5; the match to TRBD1 covers 10 bases. This CDR3 has 14 residues. CDR1 and CDR2 (germline): MNHEY, SVGAGI. Losses at the gene ends were 6 bases for V and 5 bases for J; bases not matched to a gene: 6. CDR3 nucleotide sequence: TGTGCCAGCAGCCGACAGGGGGCGCAGTATGGCTACACCTTC. Its protein is CASSRQGAQYGYTF.